This T cell receptor (beta chain) emerged from a study of cytomegalovirus exposure and HLA in healthy donors. About this clone: Antigen unknown.

The PCR ran on 60 Vbeta and 13 Jbeta primers. Per the original data handling: Among the unique TCR beta chains that a later analysis counted, about 79 million in all, roughly 11 million were shared. Produced via immunoSEQ multiplex PCR; TCRdb's table is partial and in-frame only. The D gene and trimming were derived from the DNA, and the V and J assignments and clone size from that table. The repertoire holds some 140,000 clones, roughly 75% seen once, with around 4.8% in the top ten. Germline lookup yields CDR1 SGHRS and CDR2 YFSETQ. CDR3 length equals 14 residues. V gave up 4 bases and J gave up 7 bases; unmatched junction bases: 6. Study-level points and caveats: Earlier findings revealed that most TCR beta V segments proved productive either about 90% or about 30% of the time.

Sequencing input: PBMCs. V gene TRBV5-1 combines with J gene TRBJ1-4, with 8 bases identical to TRBD1. The receptor's source is a man aged 25 to 45 in good health. CDR3 loop: CASSPTGDGEKLFF. The CDR3 DNA is TGCGCCAGCAGCCCGACAGGGGACGGTGAAAAACTGTTTTTT.